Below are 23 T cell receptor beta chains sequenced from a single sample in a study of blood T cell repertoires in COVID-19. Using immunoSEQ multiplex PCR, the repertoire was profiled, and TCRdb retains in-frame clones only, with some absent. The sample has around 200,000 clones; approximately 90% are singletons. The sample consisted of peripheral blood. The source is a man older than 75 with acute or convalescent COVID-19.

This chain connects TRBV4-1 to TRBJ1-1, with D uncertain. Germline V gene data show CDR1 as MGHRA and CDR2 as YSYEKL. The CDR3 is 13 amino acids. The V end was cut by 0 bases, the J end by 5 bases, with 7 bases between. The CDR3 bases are TGCGCCAGCAGCCAAGAAAGAGGGACTGAAGCTTTCTTT. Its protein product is CASSQERGTEAFF.

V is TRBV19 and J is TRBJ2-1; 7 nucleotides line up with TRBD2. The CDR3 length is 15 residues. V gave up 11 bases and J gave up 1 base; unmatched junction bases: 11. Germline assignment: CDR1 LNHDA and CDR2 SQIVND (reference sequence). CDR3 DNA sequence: TGTGCCCCAAGGCGGGGGAGTTGTTCCTACAATGAGCAGTTCTTC. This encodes CAPRRGSCSYNEQFF.

CDR3 amino acids: CASGSGTVNEKLFF. CDR3 nucleotides: TGTGCTAGCGGGTCCGGGACAGTCAATGAAAAACTGTTTTTT. This sequence joins TRBV12-5 and TRBJ1-4, with 7 bases matching TRBD1. V lost 9 bases and J lost 5; bases outside the gene matches: 9. The germline V gene encodes CDR1 LGHNT and CDR2 FRNRAP. The CDR3 extends over 14 amino acids. Filled out from reference TRBV12-5 and TRBJ1-4, the complete variable domain reads DARVTQTPRHKVTEMGQEVTMRCQPILGHNTVFWYRQTMMQGLELLAYFRNRAPLDDSGMPKDRFSAEMPDATLATLKIQPSEPRDSAVYFCASGSGTVNEKLFFGSGTQLSVL.

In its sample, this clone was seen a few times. The CDR3 protein is CASSFRPSTGGNEKLFF. CDR3 coding DNA: TGTGCCAGCAGCTTCAGACCCTCGACAGGAGGAAATGAAAAACTGTTTTTT. This chain joins TRBV7-2 and TRBJ1-4; possible D gene TRBD1, 6 bases. CDR1 and CDR2 from the germline V gene are SGHTA and FQGNSA. Trimming removed 3 bases from V and 5 bases from J, with 19 bases in between. The CDR3 totals 17 residues.

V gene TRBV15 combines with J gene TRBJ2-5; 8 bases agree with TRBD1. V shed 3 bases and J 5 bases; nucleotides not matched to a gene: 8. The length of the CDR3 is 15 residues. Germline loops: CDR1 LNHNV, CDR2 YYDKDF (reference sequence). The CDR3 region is CATSSGGAGGETQYF. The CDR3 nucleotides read TGTGCCACCAGCAGCGGAGGGGCAGGGGGCGAGACCCAGTACTTC.

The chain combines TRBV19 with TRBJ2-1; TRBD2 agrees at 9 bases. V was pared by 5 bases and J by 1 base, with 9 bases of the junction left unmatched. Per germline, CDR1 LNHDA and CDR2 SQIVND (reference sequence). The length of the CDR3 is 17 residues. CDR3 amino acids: CASSYGSGSVSYNEQFF. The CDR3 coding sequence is TGTGCCAGTAGTTATGGTAGCGGGAGCGTTTCCTACAATGAGCAGTTCTTC.

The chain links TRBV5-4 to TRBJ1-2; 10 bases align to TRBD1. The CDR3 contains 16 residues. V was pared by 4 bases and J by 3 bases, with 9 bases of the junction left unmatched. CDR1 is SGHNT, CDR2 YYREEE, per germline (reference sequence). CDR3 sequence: CASSTGPTGGDYGYTF. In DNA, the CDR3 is TGTGCCAGCAGCACGGGACCGACAGGGGGCGACTATGGCTACACCTTC.

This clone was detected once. The CDR3 sequence: CASSKYGDSGNQPQHF. As DNA, the CDR3 is TGTGCCAGCAGCAAATATGGGGACAGCGGCAATCAGCCCCAGCATTTT. The J gene is TRBJ1-5, the V gene TRBV21-1; TRBD1 was called by the table and not checked on the DNA. TRBV21-1 is a documented pseudogene. CDR3 length equals 16 residues.

The CDR3 nucleotides read TGCGCCAGCAGCTTGGCAGCGGGAGGGCCAAACACCGGGGAGCTGTTTTTT. Translation gives CASSLAAGGPNTGELFF. The rearrangement joins TRBV5-1 to TRBJ2-2, with TRBD2 matching over 10 bases. Trimming removed 0 bases from V and 2 bases from J; junction bases left unmatched: 4. Germline V gives CDR1 SGHRS, CDR2 YFSETQ. The CDR3 runs to 17 residues.

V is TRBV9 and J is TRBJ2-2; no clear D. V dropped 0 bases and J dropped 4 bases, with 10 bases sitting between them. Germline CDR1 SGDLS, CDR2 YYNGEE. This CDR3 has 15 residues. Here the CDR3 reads CASSVATGGTGELFF. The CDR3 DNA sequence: TGTGCCAGCAGCGTAGCTACGGGTGGCACCGGGGAGCTGTTTTTT.

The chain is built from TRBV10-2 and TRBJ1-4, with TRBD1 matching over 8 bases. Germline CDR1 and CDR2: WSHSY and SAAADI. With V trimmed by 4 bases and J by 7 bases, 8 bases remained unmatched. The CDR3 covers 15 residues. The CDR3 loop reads CASSAGRGPSEKLFF. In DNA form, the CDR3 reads TGCGCCAGCAGTGCAGGCAGGGGGCCTAGTGAAAAACTGTTTTTT.

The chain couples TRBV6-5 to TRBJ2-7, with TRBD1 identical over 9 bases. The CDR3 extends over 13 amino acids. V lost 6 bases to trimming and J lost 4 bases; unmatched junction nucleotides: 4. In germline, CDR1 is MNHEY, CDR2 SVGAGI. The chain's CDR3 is CASRGTGSYEQYF. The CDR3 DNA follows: TGTGCCAGCAGGGGGACAGGGTCATACGAGCAGTACTTC.

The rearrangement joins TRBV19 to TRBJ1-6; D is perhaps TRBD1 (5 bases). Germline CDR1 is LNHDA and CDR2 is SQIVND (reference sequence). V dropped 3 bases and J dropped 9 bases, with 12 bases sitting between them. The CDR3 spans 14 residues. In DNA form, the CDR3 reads TGTGCCAGTAGTATCGGGCGCCAGGGTTCACCCCTCCACTTT. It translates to CASSIGRQGSPLHF.

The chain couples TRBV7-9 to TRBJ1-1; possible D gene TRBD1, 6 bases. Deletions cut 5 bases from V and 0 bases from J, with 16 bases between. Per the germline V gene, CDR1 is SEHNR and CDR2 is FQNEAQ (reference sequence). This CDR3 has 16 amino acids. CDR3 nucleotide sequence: TGTGCCAGCAGCCCCGGGACAAAAATAATGAACACTGAAGCTTTCTTT. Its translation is CASSPGTKIMNTEAFF.

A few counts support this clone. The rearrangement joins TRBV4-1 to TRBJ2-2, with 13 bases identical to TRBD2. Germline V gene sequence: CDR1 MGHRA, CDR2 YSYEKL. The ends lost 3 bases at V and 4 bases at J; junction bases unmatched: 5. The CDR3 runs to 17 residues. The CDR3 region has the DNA TGCGCCAGCAGCCATGGACTAGCGGGAGCGGGCACCGGGGAGCTGTTTTTT. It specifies CASSHGLAGAGTGELFF.

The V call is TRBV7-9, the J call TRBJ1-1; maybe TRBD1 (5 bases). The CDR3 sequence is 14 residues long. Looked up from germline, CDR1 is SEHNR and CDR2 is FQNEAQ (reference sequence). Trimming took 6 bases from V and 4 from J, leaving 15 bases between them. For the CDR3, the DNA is TGTGCCAGCAGTCCCTCGGGGGTGCGCACTGAAGCTTTCTTT. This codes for CASSPSGVRTEAFF.

The CDR3 bases are TGTGCCAGCAGCTTAGAGGGACTAGCGGCCTACGAGCAGTACTTC. Translating it yields CASSLEGLAAYEQYF. This chain links TRBV7-2 with TRBJ2-7; 11 bases agree with TRBD2. Germline V gives CDR1 SGHTA, CDR2 FQGNSA. The CDR3 loop spans 15 amino acids. The J segment lost 2 bases and the V segment lost 1 base, leaving 1 base of the junction unmatched.

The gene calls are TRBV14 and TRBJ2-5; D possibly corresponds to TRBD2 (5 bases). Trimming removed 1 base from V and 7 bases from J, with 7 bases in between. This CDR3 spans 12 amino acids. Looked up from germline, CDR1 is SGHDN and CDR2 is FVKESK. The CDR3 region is CASSQARVTQYF. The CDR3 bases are TGTGCCAGCAGCCAAGCGAGGGTGACCCAGTACTTC.

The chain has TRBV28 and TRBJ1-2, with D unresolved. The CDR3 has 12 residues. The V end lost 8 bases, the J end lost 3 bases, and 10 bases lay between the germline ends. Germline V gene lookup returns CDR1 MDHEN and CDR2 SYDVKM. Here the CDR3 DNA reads TGTGCCAGCCTGCGCTCTGACTATGGCTACACCTTC. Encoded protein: CASLRSDYGYTF.

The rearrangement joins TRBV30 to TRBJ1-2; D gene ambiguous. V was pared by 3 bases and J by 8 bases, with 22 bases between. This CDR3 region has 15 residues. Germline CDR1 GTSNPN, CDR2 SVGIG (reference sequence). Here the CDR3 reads CAWSAFLGPRRGYTF. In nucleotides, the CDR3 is TGTGCCTGGAGCGCATTCCTCGGGCCTCGGAGGGGCTACACCTTC.

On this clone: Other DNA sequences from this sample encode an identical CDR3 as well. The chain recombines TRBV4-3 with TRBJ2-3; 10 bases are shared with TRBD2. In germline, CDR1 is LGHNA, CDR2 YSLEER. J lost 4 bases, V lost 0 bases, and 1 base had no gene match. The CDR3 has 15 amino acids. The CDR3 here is CASSQDLAGADTQYF. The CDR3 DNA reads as TGCGCCAGCAGCCAAGACCTAGCGGGAGCAGATACGCAGTATTTT.

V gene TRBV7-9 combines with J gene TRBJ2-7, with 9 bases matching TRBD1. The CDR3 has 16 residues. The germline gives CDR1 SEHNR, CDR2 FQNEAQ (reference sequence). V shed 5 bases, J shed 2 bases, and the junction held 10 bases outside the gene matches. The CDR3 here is CASSATGQGFPYEQYF. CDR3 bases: TGTGCCAGCAGCGCGACCGGACAGGGGTTCCCCTACGAGCAGTACTTC. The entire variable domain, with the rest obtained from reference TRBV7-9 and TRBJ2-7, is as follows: DTGVSQNPRHKITKRGQNVTFRCDPISEHNRLYWYRQTLGQGPEFLTYFQNEAQLEKSRLLSDRFSAERPKGSFSTLEIQRTEQGDSAMYLCASSATGQGFPYEQYFGPGTRLTVT.

CDR3 sequence reads: CATSDFSWGTSFRTDTQYF. CDR3 nucleotides: TGTGCCACCAGTGATTTTTCATGGGGGACTAGTTTTCGCACAGATACGCAGTATTTT. The rearrangement joins TRBV24-1 to TRBJ2-3, with 8 bases lining up with TRBD2. J gave up 1 base and V 1 base, and 12 bases lay outside the gene matches. There are 19 residues in the CDR3. The germline V gene has CDR1 KGHDR and CDR2 SFDVKD.